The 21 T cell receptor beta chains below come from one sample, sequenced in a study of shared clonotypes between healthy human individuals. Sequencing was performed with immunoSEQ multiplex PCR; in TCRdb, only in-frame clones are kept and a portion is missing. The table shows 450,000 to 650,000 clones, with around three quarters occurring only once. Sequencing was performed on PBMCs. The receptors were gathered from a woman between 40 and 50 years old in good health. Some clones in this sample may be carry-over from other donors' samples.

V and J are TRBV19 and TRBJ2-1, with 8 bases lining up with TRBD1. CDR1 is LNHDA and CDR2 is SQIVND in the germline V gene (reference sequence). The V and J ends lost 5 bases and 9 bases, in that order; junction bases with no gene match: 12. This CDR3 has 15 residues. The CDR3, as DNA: TGTGCCAGTAGTCCCCGACAGGGGAGGAACACTGAGCAGTTCTTC. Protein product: CASSPRQGRNTEQFF.

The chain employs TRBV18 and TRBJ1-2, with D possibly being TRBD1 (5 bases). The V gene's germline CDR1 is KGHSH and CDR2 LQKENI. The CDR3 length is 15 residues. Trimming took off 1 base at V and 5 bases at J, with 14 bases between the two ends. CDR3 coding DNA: TGTGCCAGCTCACCACGGCAGGGAGGGATGTATGGCTACACCTTC. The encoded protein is CASSPRQGGMYGYTF.

The CDR3 sequence: CASSLGRTYEQYF. The CDR3 bases are TGTGCCAGCAGTTTAGGACGGACCTACGAGCAGTACTTC. The chain couples TRBV27 to TRBJ2-7; D is unclear. CDR3 length: 13 residues. The germline V gene has CDR1 MNHEY and CDR2 SMNVEV (reference sequence). The V and J ends lost 2 bases and 2 bases respectively, with 7 bases between them.

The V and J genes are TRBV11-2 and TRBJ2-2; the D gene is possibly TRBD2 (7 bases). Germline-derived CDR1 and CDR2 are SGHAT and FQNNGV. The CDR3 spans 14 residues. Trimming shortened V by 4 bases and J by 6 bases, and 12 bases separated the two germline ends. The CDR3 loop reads CASSSQGGAGELFF. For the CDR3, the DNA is TGTGCCAGCAGCTCCCAAGGGGGGGCCGGGGAGCTGTTTTTT.

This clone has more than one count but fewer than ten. The CDR3 DNA follows: TGTGCCTGGAGTGTACAGGGTAAGGGGATGAGAGCTTTCTTT. Protein: CAWSVQGKGMRAFF. The chain is built from TRBV30 and TRBJ1-1; possible D gene TRBD1, 6 bases. Germline V lookup: CDR1 GTSNPN, CDR2 SVGIG (reference sequence). Deletions cut 0 bases from V and 10 bases from J, with 18 bases between. The CDR3 spans 14 residues.

DNA of the CDR3: TGTGCCTGGAGTGTGAGGGGACCGGGTGTCCTGACTTTC. Its translation is CAWSVRGPGVLTF. The gene calls are TRBV30 and TRBJ2-6; D tentatively fits TRBD1 or TRBD2 (5 bases each). V gave up 0 bases and J gave up 13 bases, with 13 bases separating them. Per germline, CDR1 GTSNPN and CDR2 SVGIG (reference sequence). The CDR3 is 13 residues long.

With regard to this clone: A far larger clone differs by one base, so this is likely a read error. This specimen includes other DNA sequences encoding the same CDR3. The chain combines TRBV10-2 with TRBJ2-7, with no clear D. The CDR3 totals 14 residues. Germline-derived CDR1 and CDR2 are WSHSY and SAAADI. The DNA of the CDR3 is TGCGCCAGCAGTGATTTGGACGGAGCCTATGAGCAGTACTTC. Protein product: CASSDLDGAYEQYF.

CDR3: CASSSVDEQYF. The CDR3 coding sequence is TGTGCCAGCAGCTCCGTCGACGAGCAGTACTTC. The chain couples TRBV7-2 to TRBJ2-7; D not resolved. The CDR3 runs to 11 residues. V lost 4 bases to trimming and J lost 5 bases, with 6 bases between them. Germline CDR1 is SGHTA and CDR2 is FQGNSA.

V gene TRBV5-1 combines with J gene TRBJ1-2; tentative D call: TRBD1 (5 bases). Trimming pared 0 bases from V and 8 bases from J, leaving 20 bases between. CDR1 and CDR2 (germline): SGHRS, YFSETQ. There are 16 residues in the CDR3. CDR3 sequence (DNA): TGCGCCAGCAGCTTGGGACCCTCGGGACCAAGTGTCGGCTACACCTTC. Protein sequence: CASSLGPSGPSVGYTF.

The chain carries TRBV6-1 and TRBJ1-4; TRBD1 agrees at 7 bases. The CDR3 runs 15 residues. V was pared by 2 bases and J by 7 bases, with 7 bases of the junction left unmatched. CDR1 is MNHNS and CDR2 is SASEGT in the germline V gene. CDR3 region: CASSEPTGVSEKLFF. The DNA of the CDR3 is TGTGCCAGCAGTGAACCTACAGGGGTCAGTGAAAAACTGTTTTTT.

CDR3 region: CASRETGSGNEKLFF. CDR3 DNA: TGTGCCAGCAGGGAAACAGGGAGTGGTAATGAAAAACTGTTTTTT. V usage is TRBV5-4 and J usage is TRBJ1-4; D is possibly TRBD1 (6 bases). Germline assignment: CDR1 SGHNT and CDR2 YYREEE (reference sequence). V was cut by 5 bases and J by 4 bases, with 15 bases left in between. The CDR3 is 15 amino acids.

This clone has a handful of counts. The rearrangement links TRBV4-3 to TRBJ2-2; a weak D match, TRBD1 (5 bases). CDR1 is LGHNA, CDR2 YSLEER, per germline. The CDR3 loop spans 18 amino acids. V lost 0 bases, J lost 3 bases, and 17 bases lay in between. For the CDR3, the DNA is TGCGCCAGCAGCCAAGATGGTAGGGCAGGGTTGCACACCGGGGAGCTGTTTTTT. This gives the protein CASSQDGRAGLHTGELFF.

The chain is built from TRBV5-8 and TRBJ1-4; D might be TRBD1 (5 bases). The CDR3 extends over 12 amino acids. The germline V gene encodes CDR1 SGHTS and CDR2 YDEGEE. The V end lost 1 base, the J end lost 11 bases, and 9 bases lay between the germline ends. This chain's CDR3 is CASSLIGGKLFF. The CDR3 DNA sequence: TGTGCCAGCAGCTTGATCGGGGGGAAACTGTTTTTT.

This chain's CDR3 is CATSNPDWGWDEAFF. The CDR3 DNA reads as TGTGCCACCAGCAACCCCGACTGGGGTTGGGATGAAGCTTTCTTT. The chain is built from TRBV15 and TRBJ1-1; no clear D gene. This CDR3 spans 15 amino acids. Germline assignment: CDR1 LNHNV and CDR2 YYDKDF (reference sequence). Trimming stripped 4 bases from V and 7 bases from J, with 19 bases between.

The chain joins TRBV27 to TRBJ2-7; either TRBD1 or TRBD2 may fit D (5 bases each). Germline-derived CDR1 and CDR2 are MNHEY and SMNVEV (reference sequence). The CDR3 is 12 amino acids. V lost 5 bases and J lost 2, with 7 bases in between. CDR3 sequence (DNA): TGTGCCAGCAGTGGGACGACCTACGAGCAGTACTTC. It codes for CASSGTTYEQYF.

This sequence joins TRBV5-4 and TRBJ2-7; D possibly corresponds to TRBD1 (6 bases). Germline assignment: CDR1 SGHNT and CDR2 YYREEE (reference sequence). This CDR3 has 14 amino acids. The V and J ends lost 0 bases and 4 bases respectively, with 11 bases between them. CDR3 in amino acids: CASSLGTEYYEQYF. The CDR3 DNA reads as TGTGCCAGCAGCTTGGGGACAGAGTATTACGAGCAGTACTTC.

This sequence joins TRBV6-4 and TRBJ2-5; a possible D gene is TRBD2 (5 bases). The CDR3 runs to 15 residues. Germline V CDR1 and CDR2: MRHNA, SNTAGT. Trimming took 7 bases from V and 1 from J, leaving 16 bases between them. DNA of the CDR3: TGTGCCAGCACCAGCTTACGGACTTGCCAAGAGACCCAGTACTTC. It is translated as CASTSLRTCQETQYF.

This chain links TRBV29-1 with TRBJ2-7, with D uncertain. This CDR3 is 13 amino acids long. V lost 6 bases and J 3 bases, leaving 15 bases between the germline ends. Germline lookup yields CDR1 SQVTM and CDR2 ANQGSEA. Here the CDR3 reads CSVKRDADYEQYF. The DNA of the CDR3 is TGCAGCGTGAAGAGAGACGCCGACTACGAGCAGTACTTC.

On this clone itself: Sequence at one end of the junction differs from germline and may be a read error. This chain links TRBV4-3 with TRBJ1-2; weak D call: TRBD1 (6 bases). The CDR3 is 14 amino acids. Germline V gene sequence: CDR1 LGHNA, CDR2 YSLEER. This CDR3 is CASSLVRTDYGHTF. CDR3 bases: TGCGCCAGCAGCCTGGTTCGGACAGACTATGGCCACACCTTC.

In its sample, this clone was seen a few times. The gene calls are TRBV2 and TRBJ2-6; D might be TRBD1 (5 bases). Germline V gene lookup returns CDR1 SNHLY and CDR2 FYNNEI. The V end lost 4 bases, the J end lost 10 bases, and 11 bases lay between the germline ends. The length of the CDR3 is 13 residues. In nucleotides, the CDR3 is TGTGCCAGCAGTGTGCAGGGTTCTAACGTCCTGACTTTC. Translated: CASSVQGSNVLTF.

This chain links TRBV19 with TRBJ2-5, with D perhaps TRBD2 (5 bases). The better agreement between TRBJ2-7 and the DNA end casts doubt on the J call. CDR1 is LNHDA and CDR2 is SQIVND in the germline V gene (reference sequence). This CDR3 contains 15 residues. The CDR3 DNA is TGTGCCAGTAGTTTACCCCTAGCTCGGAGGAGCGAGCAGTACTTC. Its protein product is CASSLPLARRSEQYF.